These 9 T cell receptor beta chains were all obtained from the same sample, sequenced in a study of T cells in Graves' hyperthyroidism and ophthalmopathy. Amplification yielded TCR beta CDR3 regions, with RNA transcripts as the source. The study used the HTBI primer set for a first-round RT-PCR of the TCR CDR3. TCRdb fed the multiplex PCR reads into MiXCR, producing one record per CDR3 protein. In the table there are about half a million distinct CDR3 sequences, just under 20% of which are singletons. The sequenced sample was blood. These receptors were obtained from a man between 40 and 49 years old with Graves' ophthalmopathy.

With respect to this clonotype: At one of its ends the junction is not consistent with the germline gene, which may arise from a read error. The J gene is TRBJ1-1, the V gene TRBV18; D call uncertain. Germline loops: CDR1 KGHSH, CDR2 LQKENI. The CDR3 loop spans 14 amino acids. CDR3 DNA: TGTGCCAGCTCTCCGCTTGGAGAAGGAACTGGAGCTTTCTTT. This encodes CASSPLGEGTGAFF.

This clonotype was seen a handful of times. The V and J genes are TRBV5-1 and TRBJ2-1; D tentatively reads TRBD1 or TRBD2 (6 bases each). CDR1 and CDR2 (germline): SGHRS, YFSETQ. The CDR3 consists of 16 residues. Trimming shortened V by 0 bases and J by 6 bases, and 16 bases separated the two germline ends. The CDR3: CASSLAGGRWTNEQFF. The CDR3 DNA sequence: TGCGCCAGCAGCTTGGCCGGGGGCAGGTGGACCAATGAGCAGTTCTTC. Supplemented by reference TRBV5-1 and TRBJ2-1, the full variable domain reads KAGVTQTPRYLIKTRGQQVTLSCSPISGHRSVSWYQQTPGQGLQFLFEYFSETQRNKGNFPGRFSGRQFSNSRSEMNVSTLELGDSALYLCASSLAGGRWTNEQFFGPGTRLTVL.

V gene TRBV12-3 or TRBV12-4 combines with J gene TRBJ1-3; D uncertain. This CDR3 has 13 residues. V was pared by 6 bases and J by 0 bases, with 6 bases between. The CDR3 sequence is CASRISSGNTIYF. The CDR3 DNA is TGTGCCAGCAGGATTAGCTCTGGAAACACCATATATTTT.

In its sample, this clonotype was seen a few times. The chain employs TRBV7-8 and TRBJ2-7; D possibly uses TRBD1 or TRBD2 (5 bases each). The CDR3 loop spans 11 amino acids. Germline values: CDR1 SGHVS, CDR2 FQNEAQ. Deletions cut 5 bases from V and 8 bases from J, with 10 bases between. The CDR3 nucleotides are TGTGCCAGCAGCGGGGGTGGTCAGCAGTACTTC. Encoded protein: CASSGGGQQYF.

V gene TRBV3-1 combines with J gene TRBJ2-7; 7 bases are shared with TRBD1. Per the germline V gene, CDR1 is LGHDT and CDR2 is YNNKEL (reference sequence). The V and J ends lost 1 base and 6 bases, in that order; junction bases with no gene match: 9. The CDR3 extends over 15 amino acids. The CDR3 sequence is CASSQARTGSSEQYF. DNA for the CDR3: TGTGCCAGCAGCCAAGCCAGGACAGGTTCTTCCGAGCAGTACTTC.

This clonotype was counted ten times or more. The rearrangement uses TRBV28 and TRBJ2-5, with TRBD2 matching 8 bases. The CDR3 runs 15 residues. CDR1 and CDR2 (germline): MDHEN, SYDVKM. The trim removed 5 bases at V and 4 bases at J, leaving 9 bases unmatched. The CDR3 bases are TGTGCCAGCAGTCTCCAACGAGCGGGAGTAGAGACCCAGTACTTC. Translating it yields CASSLQRAGVETQYF.

This clonotype was counted ten times or more. This chain links TRBV3-1 with TRBJ2-1; D is perhaps TRBD1 or TRBD2 (6 bases each). Between the trimmed V and J ends, which lost 4 bases and 10 bases, there was a span of 11 bases. The CDR3 runs to 12 residues. Per the germline V gene, CDR1 is LGHDT and CDR2 is YNNKEL (reference sequence). DNA for the CDR3: TGTGCCAGCAGCCCCGGGGGCCGGGAGCAGTTCTTC. It yields the protein CASSPGGREQFF.

This clonotype occurred many times. The chain recombines TRBV18 with TRBJ1-5; D is possibly TRBD1 (6 bases). The V gene's germline CDR1 is KGHSH and CDR2 LQKENI. Deletions cut 4 bases from V and 2 bases from J, with 15 bases between. This CDR3 is 16 amino acids long. CDR3: CASSQQQGRGNQPQHF. The CDR3 nucleotides read TGTGCCAGCTCACAACAACAGGGAAGGGGCAATCAGCCCCAGCATTTT.

Only a few counts were recorded for this clonotype. The chain links TRBV28 to TRBJ2-7, with unresolved D. In germline, CDR1 is MDHEN, CDR2 SYDVKM. The CDR3 has 15 amino acids. With 7 bases removed from V and 3 bases from J, the gap between germline ends came to 19 bases. Here the CDR3 DNA reads TGTGCCAGCACCCCGGGTCGCCCGGCCTTCTACGAGCAGTACTTC. Amino acid sequence: CASTPGRPAFYEQYF.